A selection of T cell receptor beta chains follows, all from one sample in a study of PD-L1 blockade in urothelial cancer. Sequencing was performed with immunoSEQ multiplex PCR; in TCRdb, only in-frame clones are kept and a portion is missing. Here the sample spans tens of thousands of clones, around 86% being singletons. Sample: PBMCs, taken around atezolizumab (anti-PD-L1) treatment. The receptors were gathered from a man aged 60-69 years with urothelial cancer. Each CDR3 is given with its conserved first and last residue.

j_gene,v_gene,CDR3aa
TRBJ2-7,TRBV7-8,CASSKDRTYEQYF
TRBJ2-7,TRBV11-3,CASSLAGEMAYEQYF
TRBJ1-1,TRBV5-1,CASSLQGAGTEAFF
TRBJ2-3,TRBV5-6,CASSLGSGGPDTQYF
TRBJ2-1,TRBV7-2,CASTKEGPGVSYNEQFF
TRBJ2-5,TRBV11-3,CASSPRLAGAQETQYF
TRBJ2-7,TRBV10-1,CASSPRQGGVHEQYF
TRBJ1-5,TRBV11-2,CASSLDGTRSNQPQHF
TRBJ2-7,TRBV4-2,CASSQGLAGATYEQYF
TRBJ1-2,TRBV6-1,CASSENFQGNYGYTF
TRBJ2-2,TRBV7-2,CASSRRGSNTGELFF
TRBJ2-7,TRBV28,CASSLQGPYEQYF
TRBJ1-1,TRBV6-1,CASSFETGMNTEAFF
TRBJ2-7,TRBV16,CASSRDRTYEQYF
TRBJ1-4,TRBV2,CASSESGTGEKLFF
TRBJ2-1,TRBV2,CASSRTGVEQFF
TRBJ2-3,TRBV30,CAWSEISWDTQYF
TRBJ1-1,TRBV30,CAWRRRRANTEAFF
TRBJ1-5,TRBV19,CASSIGGGGQPQHF
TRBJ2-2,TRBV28,CASSSPRGNTGELFF
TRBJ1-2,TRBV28,CASSSPRQGANYGYTF
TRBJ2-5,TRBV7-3,CASSLGAQETQYF
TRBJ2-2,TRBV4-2,CASGGVGPNTGELFF
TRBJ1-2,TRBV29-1,CSVEGPGGQDYGYTF
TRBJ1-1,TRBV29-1,CSVESGSRVGTEAFF
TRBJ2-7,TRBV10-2,CASSRVPRYEQYF
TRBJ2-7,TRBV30,CAWSKTGYEQYF
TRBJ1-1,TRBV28,CASTPEDRRDGEAFF
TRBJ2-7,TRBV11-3,CASSSRGSIEEQYF
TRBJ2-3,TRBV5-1,CASSSATPDTQYF
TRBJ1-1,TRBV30,CAWFRDRGRGAFF
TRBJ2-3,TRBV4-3,CASSRGLAGVSGTQYF
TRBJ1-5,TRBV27,CASNPSGGHQPQHF
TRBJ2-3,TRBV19,CASTTTGGEDTQYF
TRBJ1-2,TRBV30,CAWGNGNYGYTF
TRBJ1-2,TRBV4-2,CASSQAPGSYGYTF
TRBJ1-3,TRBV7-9,CASSSIGTPNTIYF
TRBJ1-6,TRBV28,CASSEHGTGRNSPLHF
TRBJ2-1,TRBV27,CASSRQMEGNEQFF
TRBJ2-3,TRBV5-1,CASSSLSGGGTDTQYF
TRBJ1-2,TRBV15,CATSRDLMTGNYGYTF
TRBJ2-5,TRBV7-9,CASTLNRETQYF
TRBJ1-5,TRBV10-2,CASSESRGAGQPQHF
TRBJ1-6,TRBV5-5,CASSEQVLRGPLHF
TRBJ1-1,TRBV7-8,CASSPEDREGSVMGKHAEAFF
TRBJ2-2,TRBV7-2,CASSAPGEGTGELFF